This T cell receptor beta chain was recorded in a study of cytomegalovirus exposure and HLA in healthy donors. Study at large: As an earlier analysis found, roughly 170 million T cells yielded about 100 million unique TCR beta sequences. Study results and limitations: Researchers had no immune exposure information except CMV serostatus available. Later analysis suggested most CMV-associated TCR beta chains were HLA-restricted. Presence/absence analysis assumed near-uniform sequencing depth across donors.

V shed 8 bases and J shed 5 bases, with 14 bases lying between them. In germline, CDR1 is SGHRS, CDR2 YFSETQ. This CDR3 is built from 12 residues. Primers for the PCR totalled 60 Vbeta and 13 Jbeta. Data came from immunoSEQ multiplex PCR; TCRdb stores just in-frame clones and leaves some out. This repertoire shows about 150,000 clones, roughly 80% found once; its top ten account for less than 8.5%. Note on this clone: Its target is unknown.

This chain uses TRBV5-1 with TRBJ2-7, with D possibly being TRBD2 (6 bases). Sequences were obtained from PBMCs. This clonotype was obtained from a man younger than 40 in good health and CMV-seropositive. The CDR3 DNA sequence: TGCGCCAGTGGGGTGGGCGGGAACGAGCAGTACTTC. It codes for CASGVGGNEQYF.